One sample yielded the 10 T cell receptor beta chains listed below, sequenced in a study of T-cell memory formation after mild COVID-19 (dated by TCRdb to the early 2020s). Library preparation employed 5' RACE. Sequencing was performed on an Illumina NovaSeq 6000. The public reads were quality trimmed at Q25 with fastp and then assembled into clones with MiXCR by TCRdb, keeping productive beta chains. Identical CDR3 protein sequences are pooled into one entry, listed with their most common genes and DNA. A total of about 100,000 distinct CDR3 sequences appear in this sample, roughly a sixth of them only once. The ten largest make up approximately 5.1% of the sample. Material for sequencing was PBMCs or a T cell subset sorted from them (not recorded which). The receptors were gathered from a man between 18 and 29 years old who had mild COVID-19 (a few samples of this study predate the infection). The sample titles of this study are shuffled in the database, so cell type and time point are left out; the donor was told from shared clones.

This clonotype was seen more than once but under ten times. This chain connects TRBV27 to TRBJ1-4, with 10 bases lining up with TRBD1. Germline V CDR1 and CDR2: MNHEY, SMNVEV (reference sequence). This CDR3 spans 17 amino acids. Unmatched junction bases numbered 6, after V lost 5 bases and J lost 0 bases. The CDR3 here is CASSIGQGVATNEKLFF. CDR3 bases: TGTGCCAGCAGTATAGGACAGGGGGTGGCAACTAATGAAAAACTGTTTTTT. Supplemented by reference TRBV27 and TRBJ1-4, the full variable domain reads EAQVTQNPRYLITVTGKKLTVTCSQNMNHEYMSWYRQDPGLGLRQIYYSMNVEVTDKGDVPEGYKVSRKEKRNFPLILESPSPNQTSLYFCASSIGQGVATNEKLFFGSGTQLSVL.

In this sample, this clonotype turned up a few times. The rearrangement links TRBV6-5 to TRBJ2-7; the D gene is possibly TRBD1 (5 bases). Trimming took 5 bases from V and 6 from J, leaving 11 bases between them. This CDR3 has 12 amino acids. Germline V gives CDR1 MNHEY, CDR2 SVGAGI. The CDR3 is CASSADTSEQYF. The CDR3 region has the DNA TGTGCCAGCAGTGCGGACACCTCCGAGCAGTACTTC.

The rearrangement uses TRBV20-1 and TRBJ2-5; 8 positions agree with TRBD2. Trimming removed 3 bases from V and 3 bases from J; junction bases left unmatched: 6. CDR1 and CDR2 (germline): DFQATT, SNEGSKA (reference sequence). This CDR3 contains 14 residues. CDR3 sequence (DNA): TGCAGTGCTAGTCGGCGTAGCGGGGAAGAGACCCAGTACTTC. Amino acid sequence: CSASRRSGEETQYF.

The chain couples TRBV28 to TRBJ2-3; D possibly matches TRBD1 or TRBD2 (6 bases each). In germline, CDR1 is MDHEN, CDR2 SYDVKM. The CDR3 extends over 17 amino acids. V was shortened by 6 bases and J by 1 base, with 20 bases between the two germline ends. The DNA for the CDR3 is TGTGCCAGCAGCACCCTTACAGGGCGGGGAGGCACAGATACGCAGTATTTT. Translated: CASSTLTGRGGTDTQYF.

There are a few counts of this clonotype. Lacking the conserved final phenylalanine or tryptophan, this CDR3 likely reflects a read error. The limits of the CDR3 on the DNA are not certain, so only TCRdb's listed CDR3 is given. The chain has TRBV15 and TRBJ2-3; the D call of TRBD2 is as the table states it, not checked on the DNA. Per the germline V gene, CDR1 is LNHNV and CDR2 is YYDKDF (reference sequence). 13 amino acids form the CDR3, both terminal residues included. CDR3 loop: CATSRDLSGGSGL.

This clonotype was observed many times. This chain links TRBV5-1 with TRBJ2-7, with D possibly TRBD1 on 6 matching bases. The length of the CDR3 is 14 residues. Germline CDR1 SGHRS, CDR2 YFSETQ. V lost 0 bases, J lost 3 bases, and 10 bases lay in between. Here the CDR3 DNA reads TGCGCCAGCAGCTTGGAGGCAGGGGTCTACGAGCAGTACTTC. Encoded protein: CASSLEAGVYEQYF.

This clonotype was observed a few times. The chain employs TRBV11-2 and TRBJ2-1; the match to TRBD2 covers 7 bases. The V gene's germline CDR1 is SGHAT and CDR2 FQNNGV. The CDR3 is 13 amino acids. With 2 bases clipped from V and 9 bases from J, the junction kept 4 bases outside the gene matches. This chain's CDR3 is CASSLNRGGEQFF. As DNA, the CDR3 is TGTGCCAGCAGCTTAAATCGCGGGGGTGAGCAGTTCTTC.

J is TRBJ2-3 and V is TRBV7-2, with D perhaps TRBD1 (6 bases). The germline CDR1 and CDR2 sequences are SGHTA and FQGNSA. V was pared by 5 bases and J by 0 bases, with 12 bases between. The CDR3 covers 15 residues. Here the CDR3 DNA reads TGTGCCAGCAGCACCCAGGGGATTAGCACAGATACGCAGTATTTT. Protein sequence: CASSTQGISTDTQYF.

This clonotype came up a few times. The chain uses TRBV5-1 and TRBJ2-5; D may be TRBD2 (6 bases). With 6 bases removed from V and 4 bases from J, the gap between germline ends came to 25 bases. The CDR3 runs to 17 residues. Germline values: CDR1 SGHRS, CDR2 YFSETQ. CDR3 coding DNA: TGCGCCAGCACCACGGGAAGGGGAGGACGAGCAGGAGAGACCCAGTACTTC. Translated: CASTTGRGGRAGETQYF.

The chain links TRBV5-1 to TRBJ2-7; the D is unclear. The CDR3 spans 12 residues. Per germline, CDR1 SGHRS and CDR2 YFSETQ. Trimming pared 0 bases from V and 5 bases from J, leaving 6 bases between. The CDR3 reads CASSLDEDEQYF. The CDR3 DNA is TGCGCCAGCAGCTTGGACGAGGACGAGCAGTACTTC.